The 18 T cell receptor beta chains below come from one sample, sequenced in a study of cytomegalovirus exposure and HLA in healthy donors. PCR amplification relied on 60 Vbeta primers (plus 13 Jbeta primers). The method was immunoSEQ multiplex PCR; TCRdb's version includes in-frame clones alone and lacks a portion of them. The sample consists of under 100,000 clones, more than 70% of them appearing once. Sequencing input: PBMCs. The receptors originated from a man aged 35 to 55 in good health and CMV-seronegative.

The V and J genes are TRBV9 and TRBJ1-2; TRBD1 matches at 11 bases. Germline trimming cut 3 bases from V and 4 bases from J; bases unmatched to any gene: 11. This CDR3 contains 17 residues. Germline V CDR1 and CDR2: SGDLS, YYNGEE. CDR3 protein: CASSGGNRDRGAYGYTF. CDR3 nucleotide sequence: TGTGCCAGCAGCGGCGGGAACCGGGACAGGGGGGCCTATGGCTACACCTTC.

The chain uses TRBV28 and TRBJ1-2; D is perhaps TRBD1 (6 bases). CDR3 size: 14 residues. The germline gives CDR1 MDHEN, CDR2 SYDVKM. V was cut by 7 bases and J by 4 bases, with 16 bases left in between. CDR3: CASKYRETSYGYTF. CDR3 nucleotides: TGTGCCAGCAAATACAGGGAAACATCCTATGGCTACACCTTC.

This chain joins TRBV5-1 and TRBJ2-7; the match to TRBD1 covers 7 bases. The CDR3 runs to 15 residues. J lost 2 bases, V lost 2 bases, and 7 bases had no gene match. Germline CDR1 and CDR2: SGHRS and YFSETQ. The CDR3 region has the DNA TGCGCCAGCAGCTTCACCGGGACAGAGGCCTACGAGCAGTACTTC. Residues: CASSFTGTEAYEQYF.

This clone was picked up a small number of times. The chain recombines TRBV2 with TRBJ1-5; D possibly corresponds to TRBD1 (5 bases). With 6 bases removed from V and 0 bases from J, the gap between germline ends came to 9 bases. CDR3 size: 14 residues. Germline CDR1 SNHLY, CDR2 FYNNEI. In DNA, the CDR3 is TGTGCCAGCAGCGGGGGAAATAGCAATCAGCCCCAGCATTTT. It specifies CASSGGNSNQPQHF.

This rearrangement joins TRBV30 to TRBJ1-6, with TRBD1 identical over 7 bases. The CDR3 is 16 amino acids. Germline lookup yields CDR1 GTSNPN and CDR2 SVGIG (reference sequence). J was trimmed by 5 bases and V by 5 bases; bases with no gene match: 12. Written as DNA, the CDR3 is TGTGCCTGGTGGGACAGTAGACCGCGTAATAATTCACCCCTCCACTTT. It encodes CAWWDSRPRNNSPLHF.

J is TRBJ2-5 and V is TRBV2; 9 nucleotides match TRBD2. Trimming cost V 4 bases and J 1 base; bases outside gene matches: 13. The CDR3 runs to 18 residues. CDR1 is SNHLY, CDR2 FYNNEI, per germline. CDR3 residues: CASSGSGGTSLPQETQYF. Written as DNA, the CDR3 is TGTGCCAGCAGTGGGAGCGGGGGGACTAGCCTACCCCAAGAGACCCAGTACTTC.

This clone is a singleton in its sample. The genes are TRBV5-5 and TRBJ1-5, with 8 positions matching TRBD1. Germline CDR1 and CDR2: SGHKS and YYEKEE (reference sequence). The V segment lost 3 bases and the J segment 6 bases; nucleotides outside the gene matches: 8. The CDR3 sequence is 15 residues long. The DNA of the CDR3 is TGTGCCAGCAGCTCCGGACAGGGTGGAAGTCAGCCCCAGCATTTT. Amino acid sequence: CASSSGQGGSQPQHF.

The chain has TRBV4-1 and TRBJ2-5; the match to TRBD2 covers 9 bases. There are 19 residues in the CDR3. The trim removed 0 bases at V and 8 bases at J, leaving 19 bases unmatched. CDR1 MGHRA and CDR2 YSYEKL come from the germline V gene. The CDR3 DNA sequence: TGCGCCAGCAGCCAAGATAGGACTAGCGCCGAATCACTAAGAGGCACCCAGTACTTC. Translated, it gives CASSQDRTSAESLRGTQYF.

The chain links TRBV4-1 to TRBJ2-7, with D tentatively TRBD2 (5 bases). The length of the CDR3 is 15 residues. Per the germline V gene, CDR1 is MGHRA and CDR2 is YSYEKL. Between the trimmed V and J ends, which lost 1 base and 3 bases, there was a span of 13 bases. The CDR3 sequence is CASSQALGVGYEQYF. The DNA for the CDR3 is TGCGCCAGCAGCCAAGCCCTGGGAGTGGGCTACGAGCAGTACTTC.

The chain links TRBV5-5 to TRBJ2-5, with TRBD1 identical over 7 bases. This CDR3 contains 15 residues. J gave up 4 bases and V 4 bases, and 10 bases lay outside the gene matches. Germline CDR1 reads SGHKS; CDR2 reads YYEKEE (reference sequence). The CDR3 loop reads CASSPGTAGVETQYF. The CDR3 nucleotides are TGTGCCAGCAGCCCCGGGACAGCAGGAGTAGAGACCCAGTACTTC.

This sequence joins TRBV30 and TRBJ1-6, with D maybe TRBD1 (6 bases). Germline lookup yields CDR1 GTSNPN and CDR2 SVGIG (reference sequence). This CDR3 has 15 residues. V lost 1 base to trimming and J lost 10 bases, with 17 bases between them. The CDR3 spells CAWSDRERFLSPLHF. The CDR3 DNA follows: TGTGCCTGGAGTGACAGGGAAAGATTTCTATCACCCCTCCACTTT. Drawing the rest from reference TRBV30 and TRBJ1-6, the complete variable domain is SQTIHQWPATLVQPVGSPLSLECTVEGTSNPNLYWYRQAAGRGLQLLFYSVGIGQISSEVPQNLSASRPQDRQFILSSKKLLLSDSGFYLCAWSDRERFLSPLHFGNGTRLTVT.

The chain is built from TRBV7-9 and TRBJ1-4, with D perhaps matching TRBD1 (6 bases). The CDR3 sequence is 16 residues long. Germline V gene data show CDR1 as SEHNR and CDR2 as FQNEAQ (reference sequence). V lost 2 bases and J lost 7, with 17 bases in between. DNA for the CDR3: TGTGCCAGCAGCTTACCGGTCGTAATAGGGGGTGAAAAACTGTTTTTT. Translated, it gives CASSLPVVIGGEKLFF.

This rearrangement joins TRBV5-1 to TRBJ2-2; 8 bases line up with TRBD1. The ends lost 5 bases at V and 1 base at J; junction bases unmatched: 4. This CDR3 contains 15 residues. Germline CDR1 and CDR2: SGHRS and YFSETQ. CDR3 in amino acids: CASRSGTGNTGELFF. As DNA, the CDR3 is TGCGCCAGCAGATCCGGGACAGGGAACACCGGGGAGCTGTTTTTT.

The chain links TRBV4-3 to TRBJ1-1; a possible D gene is TRBD1 (6 bases). Germline loops: CDR1 LGHNA, CDR2 YSLEER. Trimming took off 0 bases at V and 0 bases at J, with 11 bases between the two ends. The CDR3 contains 16 residues. The CDR3, as DNA: TGCGCCAGCAGCCAAGATAGCCAGGGGATGAACACTGAAGCTTTCTTT. It codes for CASSQDSQGMNTEAFF.

The V gene is TRBV2, the J gene TRBJ1-1; the D is unclear. Per the germline V gene, CDR1 is SNHLY and CDR2 is FYNNEI. The CDR3 is 16 residues long. V lost 9 bases to trimming and J lost 0 bases, with 20 bases between them. As DNA, the CDR3 is TGTGCCAGTCTCGAGTGGCGGGGAAGGATGAACACTGAAGCTTTCTTT. It translates to CASLEWRGRMNTEAFF.

DNA of the CDR3: TGCGCCAGCAGCTCCCGTAGCGGACTTGAGCAGTTCTTC. Translated: CASSSRSGLEQFF. The chain couples TRBV4-1 to TRBJ2-1; possible D gene TRBD2, 6 bases. The length of the CDR3 is 13 residues. V was cut by 5 bases and J by 9 bases, with 14 bases left in between. Germline CDR1 MGHRA, CDR2 YSYEKL.

The rearrangement links TRBV7-9 to TRBJ1-6; D ambiguous. V was shortened by 6 bases and J by 5 bases, with 5 bases between the two germline ends. This CDR3 is 12 amino acids long. Germline CDR1 is SEHNR and CDR2 is FQNEAQ (reference sequence). CDR3 protein: CASRQDNSPLHF. The CDR3 DNA reads TGTGCCAGCAGACAAGATAATTCACCCCTCCACTTT.

CDR3: CAWKGKPGAFQPQHF. The CDR3 nucleotides read TGTGCCTGGAAAGGGAAGCCAGGGGCGTTTCAGCCCCAGCATTTT. The chain links TRBV30 to TRBJ1-5, with D possibly matching TRBD1 (6 bases). V gave up 4 bases and J gave up 6 bases, with 19 bases separating them. CDR1 and CDR2 from the germline V gene are GTSNPN and SVGIG (reference sequence). The CDR3 sequence is 15 residues long. The whole variable domain, remainder taken from reference TRBV30 and TRBJ1-5, is SQTIHQWPATLVQPVGSPLSLECTVEGTSNPNLYWYRQAAGRGLQLLFYSVGIGQISSEVPQNLSASRPQDRQFILSSKKLLLSDSGFYLCAWKGKPGAFQPQHFGDGTRLSIL.